The next 16 T cell receptor beta chains were all read from a single sample in a study of tumor and adjacent non-tumor tissue in lung cancer listed by TCRdb under 2018. Bulk unsorted tissue served as the source for RNA extraction, and RNA quality was assessed using a NanoDrop ND-1000 and an Agilent 2100. For the normal lung samples, distant non-tumor tissue was collected more than 3 cm away from the tumor edge. Library preparation used multiplex PCR. TCRdb records Illumina HiSeq 2500 as the sequencer. TCRbeta libraries were constructed through three rounds of nested PCR with primers (Table S4) according to protocols modified from ARM-PCR. In-frame beta chains were kept once TCRdb had trimmed the public reads at Q25 with fastp and called clones with MiXCR. One record per CDR3 amino acid sequence lists the most common genes and DNA. For this sample the table gives approximately 79,000 distinct CDR3 sequences, of which 76% were detected only once. Clones ranked in the top ten supply under 50% of the sample.

Sequencing was done on a sample of distant non-tumor lung tissue. The origin of the receptors is a man aged 70-80 years with non-small cell lung cancer.

By its share, this clonotype is medium-sized. The rearrangement uses TRBV11-1 and TRBJ2-5, with D perhaps matching TRBD1 (6 bases). Germline-derived CDR1 and CDR2 are SGHAT and FQDESV (reference sequence). The CDR3 is 13 amino acids. Trimming cost V 9 bases and J 5 bases, with 16 bases left between them. The CDR3 coding sequence is TGTGCCAGTGCGTCAGGGGTTTCGGAGACCCAGTACTTC. As protein: CASASGVSETQYF.

Concerning this clonotype itself: One end of the junction does not line up with germline, which may come from a read error. The V gene is TRBV4-1, the J gene TRBJ2-7; TRBD2 agrees at 11 bases. The CDR3 has 16 amino acids. Germline CDR1 MGHRA, CDR2 YSYEKL. Written as DNA, the CDR3 is TGCGCCAGCAGTCGGACACTAGCGGGAGAGGGGGACGAGCCGTATTTC. Protein: CASSRTLAGEGDEPYF.

Points on this clonotype: Mismatch with germline at one junction end may stem from a read error. CDR3 protein: CASSRVGGMNTVELFF. The CDR3 nucleotides read TGCGCCAGCAGCCGAGTGGGAGGAATGAACACCGTGGAGCTGTTTTTT. The V call is TRBV4-3, the J call TRBJ2-2; a weak D match, TRBD2 (6 bases). The CDR3 is made up of 16 amino acids. Germline V gene data show CDR1 as LGHNA and CDR2 as YSLEER.

The V call is TRBV6-6, the J call TRBJ1-6; D remains unclear. Between the trimmed V and J ends, which lost 4 bases and 17 bases, there was a span of 21 bases. CDR1 MNHNY and CDR2 SVGAGI come from the germline V gene (reference sequence). The CDR3 sequence is 14 residues long. The CDR3 DNA sequence: TGTGCCAGCAGTTCGAGCTCCTATAATTCACCATTCCACTTT. This gives the protein CASSSSSYNSPFHF.

The CDR3 spells CDISPGDSVYGYTF. CDR3 coding DNA: TGTGACATCAGTCCAGGGGACAGTGTCTATGGCTACACCTTC. The chain links TRBV12-3 or TRBV12-4 to TRBJ1-2; 7 positions agree with TRBD1. The CDR3 has 14 residues.

A few counts support this clonotype. The chain uses TRBV18 and TRBJ2-6; tentatively, D is TRBD2 (6 bases). The CDR3 has 17 amino acids. Germline lookup yields CDR1 KGHSH and CDR2 LQKENI. The V end lost 2 bases, the J end lost 3 bases, and 14 bases lay between the germline ends. CDR3 sequence reads: CASSPVPGVSGANVLTF. The CDR3 bases are TGTGCCAGCTCACCAGTCCCGGGGGTTAGTGGGGCCAACGTCCTGACTTTC.

The sample holds a few counts of this clonotype. A much larger clone sits a single nucleotide away, making a read error possible. This chain links TRBV7-8 with TRBJ1-5; no clear D. Germline-derived CDR1 and CDR2 are SGHVS and FQNEAQ. CDR3 length equals 13 residues. The chain's CDR3 is CATSLARDQPQHF. The CDR3 DNA follows: TGTGCCACCAGCTTAGCCAGAGATCAGCCCCAGCATTTT.

To note about this clonotype: An end of the junction differs from the germline gene, which may be a read error. The genes are TRBV10-2 and TRBJ2-2, with 9 bases that match TRBD2. The CDR3 is 14 amino acids. From germline, CDR1 is WSHSY and CDR2 SAAADI. The CDR3 DNA reads as TGCGCCAGCACGCTAGCGGGGCCGAGGGGGGAGCAGTTTTTT. Its protein is CASTLAGPRGEQFF.

This clonotype was seen only a few times. One junction end does not reproduce the germline sequence, and a read error may be involved. The V gene is TRBV11-2, the J gene TRBJ2-3; 7 bases are a match to TRBD2. CDR1 is SGHAT and CDR2 is FQNNGV in the germline V gene. CDR3 length: 17 residues. In DNA form, the CDR3 reads TGTACCAGCAGCTTAGATCTAGCGGAACGAATCGCTGATACGCAGTATTTT. This codes for CTSSLDLAERIADTQYF.

On this clonotype: The junction departs from the called germline gene at one end, perhaps through a read error. V usage is TRBV12-3 or TRBV12-4 and J usage is TRBJ2-2; no definite D call. This CDR3 has 13 residues. The CDR3 region is CASSYLRTGELFF. The CDR3 DNA is TGTGCCAGTAGTTATCTAAGAACCGGGGAGCTGTTTTTT.

CDR3 amino acids: CASSFQGPWNQPQHF. CDR3 bases: TGTGCCAGCAGTTTTCAGGGGCCTTGGAATCAGCCCCAGCATTTT. This chain connects TRBV28 to TRBJ1-5; D is perhaps TRBD1 (6 bases). The CDR3 runs 15 residues. V was cut by 3 bases and J by 4 bases, with 13 bases left in between. CDR1 and CDR2 (germline): MDHEN, SYDVKM.

A word on this clonotype: An end of the junction differs from the germline gene, which may be a read error. The CDR3 is CATRRGTSGPSYEQYF. The DNA of the CDR3 is TGTGCCACCAGGCGGGGGACTAGCGGTCCCTCCTACGAGCAGTATTTC. This chain connects TRBV4-2 to TRBJ2-7, with 11 positions matching TRBD2. Germline lookup yields CDR1 LGHNA and CDR2 YNFKEQ. The CDR3 contains 16 residues.

This clonotype has a handful of counts. A read error is possible here, since a much larger clone lies one base away. This chain connects TRBV28 to TRBJ1-5; D is undetermined. Germline V gene lookup returns CDR1 MDHEN and CDR2 SYDVKM. The CDR3 runs to 14 residues. The CDR3 protein is CVSSFRYSNQPQHF. CDR3 sequence (DNA): TGTGTCAGCAGTTTTAGGTATAGCAATCAGCCCCAGCATTTT.

J is TRBJ1-1 and V is TRBV11-1; TRBD1 aligns across 12 bases. V dropped 5 bases and J dropped 3; count of bases not matched to a gene: 1. The CDR3 contains 14 residues. Germline CDR1 and CDR2: SGHAT and FQDESV (reference sequence). CDR3: CASSRDRGHTEAFF. DNA for the CDR3: TGTGCCAGCAGCCGGGACAGGGGGCACACTGAAGCTTTCTTT.

The rearrangement joins TRBV12-5 to TRBJ1-5; D is undetermined. The J call could be wrong; TRBJ2-3 is a better fit for the DNA end. The length of the CDR3 is 13 residues. Germline loops: CDR1 LGHNT, CDR2 FRNRAP. The CDR3 region is CASAFDRNQPQYF. CDR3 DNA sequence: TGTGCTAGTGCTTTTGATAGAAACCAGCCCCAGTATTTT.

About this clonotype: A junction boundary mismatches the germline segment, possibly from a read error. CDR3 in amino acids: CVSRFVVRDRTYEQYF. As DNA, the CDR3 is TGTGTCAGCAGATTCGTTGTCCGGGACAGGACCTACGAGCAGTACTTC. The V gene is TRBV5-6, the J gene TRBJ2-7; TRBD1 matches at 8 bases. The germline gives CDR1 SGHDT, CDR2 YYEEEE. There are 16 residues in the CDR3.